The clone carrying this T cell receptor (beta chain) was counted between two and nine times. Its target is not known. A single heparinised draw of about 100 mL on average was taken per donor. Using CD45RO/CCR7/CD25/CD127/CD95/CD27, CD4+ naive, central memory, regulatory and stem cell-like memory cells were sorted. Each population that was sorted was more than 98% pure. This record comes from a study of beta chain features in type 1 diabetes. CDR3 length equals 11 residues. Germline lookup yields CDR1 SGHRS and CDR2 YFSETQ. V gave up 1 base and J gave up 9 bases, with 5 bases separating them. Study outcomes and limitations: Moderately but significantly shorter TCRB CDR3s were found in Type 1 diabetes patients in all four CD4+ subsets. Any HLA type influence on TCRB rearrangement was left unresolved here.

Expressed TCRB transcripts were sequenced because the entire RNA isolate underwent reverse transcription. Libraries were prepared by immunoSEQ multiplex PCR; TCRdb keeps only in-frame clonotypes and omits some of them. The sample consists of around 44,000 clones, 66% of them appearing once. The rearrangement joins TRBV5-1 to TRBJ2-4; tentatively, D is TRBD1 (5 bases). The source material was Tregs from blood. This receptor was obtained from a woman aged 18-29 years with type 1 diabetes. CDR3 nucleotides: TGCGCCAGCAGCTTGCAGGGCATTCAGTACTTC. Protein product: CASSLQGIQYF.